The entry below gives a single TCR beta chain sequence along with its context. Each participant's cohort was designated according to participant-reported clinical history. The data originate from a study of blood T cell repertoires in COVID-19. Trimming left V 3 bases short and J 6 bases short, with 12 bases between. This CDR3 region has 14 residues. Germline V CDR1 and CDR2: LGHNA, YNFKEQ. Sequencing used immunoSEQ multiplex PCR; TCRdb keeps in-frame clones, though not all of them. The profile shows approximately 180,000 clones, around 80% of them singletons. Sequencing used PBMCs or T cells enriched from blood (not recorded which). The chain links TRBV4-2 to TRBJ2-1; the D gene is possibly TRBD1 (6 bases). The TCR sequence derives from a man between 50 and 59 years old who had recovered from COVID-19. The CDR3 sequence: CASSHGRGGNEQFF. CDR3 DNA: TGTGCCAGCAGCCACGGCAGGGGCGGCAATGAGCAGTTCTTC.